The 10 T cell receptor beta chains below come from one sample, sequenced in a study of T cell changes during pregnancy in multiple sclerosis. Sequenced by immunoSEQ multiplex PCR; TCRdb stores in-frame clones only, minus some. This sample carries around 97,000 clones, around 91% of them seen once, and the ten largest clones take 0.75% to 0.95%. The sample was peripheral blood, taken after pregnancy. Every receptor here comes from a female donor with multiple sclerosis, enrolled in a pregnancy study.

The genes are TRBV5-1 and TRBJ2-7; TRBD1 matches 7 bases. The CDR3 has 15 residues. J lost 2 bases, V lost 0 bases, and 5 bases had no gene match. Germline-derived CDR1 and CDR2 are SGHRS and YFSETQ. The CDR3 coding sequence is TGCGCCAGCAGCTTGGAGACAGGGAGACCCTACGAGCAGTACTTC. This encodes CASSLETGRPYEQYF. Using reference TRBV5-1 and TRBJ2-7 for the parts outside the CDR3, the full variable domain is KAGVTQTPRYLIKTRGQQVTLSCSPISGHRSVSWYQQTPGQGLQFLFEYFSETQRNKGNFPGRFSGRQFSNSRSEMNVSTLELGDSALYLCASSLETGRPYEQYFGPGTRLTVT.

The rearrangement links TRBV11-2 to TRBJ1-2, with 7 nucleotides matching TRBD1. Looked up from germline, CDR1 is SGHAT and CDR2 is FQNNGV. This CDR3 is built from 17 residues. Trimming took 3 bases from V and 6 from J; bases not matched to a gene: 16. The CDR3: CASSLGKRQGSLNGYTF. CDR3 DNA: TGTGCCAGCAGCTTGGGGAAACGACAGGGTTCTTTGAATGGCTACACCTTC.

This chain's CDR3 is CSVDLNYGYTF. CDR3 nucleotide sequence: TGCAGCGTTGACCTGAACTATGGCTACACCTTC. V gene TRBV29-1 combines with J gene TRBJ1-2; D is unclear. Per the germline V gene, CDR1 is SQVTM and CDR2 is ANQGSEA. The CDR3 is 11 residues long. Trimming took 3 bases from V and 2 from J, leaving 4 bases between them.

This chain connects TRBV7-6 to TRBJ2-7, with a possible D match to TRBD1 (7 bases). The CDR3 contains 16 residues. Germline V gives CDR1 SGHVS, CDR2 FNYEAQ. V shed 7 bases and J shed 0 bases, with 19 bases lying between them. CDR3 region: CASTSRQGGSSYEQYF. CDR3 nucleotide sequence: TGTGCCAGCACCTCAAGACAGGGAGGAAGCTCCTACGAGCAGTACTTC.

The rearrangement uses TRBV4-1 and TRBJ2-1, with D maybe TRBD2 (5 bases). V was shortened by 3 bases and J by 8 bases, with 26 bases between the two germline ends. Germline-derived CDR1 and CDR2 are MGHRA and YSYEKL. This CDR3 region has 18 residues. The CDR3 spells CASSHGPGIGSAEDEQFF. CDR3 nucleotides: TGCGCCAGCAGCCACGGTCCCGGAATAGGGAGTGCTGAAGATGAGCAGTTCTTC.

This sequence joins TRBV19 and TRBJ2-2; TRBD2 matches at 8 bases. The CDR3 totals 15 residues. Unmatched junction bases numbered 9, after V lost 7 bases and J lost 5 bases. Germline assignment: CDR1 LNHDA and CDR2 SQIVND (reference sequence). The CDR3 bases are TGTGCCAGTACCCTTACCGGGGGGGAAACCGGGGAGCTGTTTTTT. Residues: CASTLTGGETGELFF.

The CDR3 coding sequence is TGTGCCAGCAGCGTAGGTGACGTCGGGTATAGCAATCAGCCCCAGCATTTT. Its protein product is CASSVGDVGYSNQPQHF. The chain employs TRBV9 and TRBJ1-5; D remains unclear. The V end lost 0 bases, the J end lost 0 bases, and 13 bases lay between the germline ends. Germline CDR1 and CDR2: SGDLS and YYNGEE. The CDR3 runs to 17 residues.

The V and J genes are TRBV7-9 and TRBJ2-5; possibly TRBD1 for D (5 bases). V dropped 5 bases and J dropped 0 bases, with 7 bases sitting between them. The CDR3 runs 13 residues. The V gene's germline CDR1 is SEHNR and CDR2 FQNEAQ (reference sequence). The CDR3 DNA reads as TGTGCCAGCAGCCCGGACAACCAAGAGACCCAGTACTTC. It specifies CASSPDNQETQYF. Filled out from reference TRBV7-9 and TRBJ2-5, the complete variable domain reads DTGVSQNPRHKITKRGQNVTFRCDPISEHNRLYWYRQTLGQGPEFLTYFQNEAQLEKSRLLSDRFSAERPKGSFSTLEIQRTEQGDSAMYLCASSPDNQETQYFGPGTRLLVL.

This clone was seen a few times. This sequence joins TRBV29-1 and TRBJ1-1; 9 bases match TRBD1. This CDR3 contains 15 residues. Germline CDR1 and CDR2: SQVTM and ANQGSEA. The ends lost 2 bases at V and 5 bases at J; junction bases unmatched: 9. The CDR3 spells CSVETNHRGRTEAFF. The CDR3 DNA follows: TGCAGCGTTGAAACAAATCACAGGGGGCGAACTGAAGCTTTCTTT.

This chain links TRBV7-6 with TRBJ2-1, with 7 positions matching TRBD1. Germline CDR1 SGHVS, CDR2 FNYEAQ. This CDR3 spans 16 amino acids. V was clipped by 4 bases and J by 0 bases; unmatched bases: 6. CDR3 amino acids: CASSSYGTDSYNEQFF. The CDR3 DNA sequence: TGTGCCAGCAGCTCTTACGGGACAGACTCCTACAATGAGCAGTTCTTC.